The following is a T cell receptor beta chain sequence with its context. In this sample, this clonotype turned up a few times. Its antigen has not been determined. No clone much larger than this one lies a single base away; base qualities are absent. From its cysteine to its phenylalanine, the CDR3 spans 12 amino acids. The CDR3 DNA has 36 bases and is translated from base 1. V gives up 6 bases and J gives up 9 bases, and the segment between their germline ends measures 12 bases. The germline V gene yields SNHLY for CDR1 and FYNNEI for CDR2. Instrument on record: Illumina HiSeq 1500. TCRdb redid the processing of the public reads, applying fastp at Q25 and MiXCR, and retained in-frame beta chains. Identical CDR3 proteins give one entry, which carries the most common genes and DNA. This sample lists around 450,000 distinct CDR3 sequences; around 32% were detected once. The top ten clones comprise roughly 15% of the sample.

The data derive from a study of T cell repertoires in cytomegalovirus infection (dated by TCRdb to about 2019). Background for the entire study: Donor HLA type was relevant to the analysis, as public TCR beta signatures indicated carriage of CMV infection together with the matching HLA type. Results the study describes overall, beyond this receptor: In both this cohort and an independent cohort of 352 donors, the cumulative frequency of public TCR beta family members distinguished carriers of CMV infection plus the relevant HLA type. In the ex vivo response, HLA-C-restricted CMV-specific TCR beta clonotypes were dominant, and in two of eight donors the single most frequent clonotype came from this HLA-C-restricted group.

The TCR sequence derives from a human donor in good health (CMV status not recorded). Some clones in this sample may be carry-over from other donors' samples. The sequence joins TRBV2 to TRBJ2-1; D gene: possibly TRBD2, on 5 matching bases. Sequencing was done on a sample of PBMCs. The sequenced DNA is TGTGCCAGCAGAATTCTAGCTGGTGAGCAGTTCTTC. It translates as CASRILAGEQFF.